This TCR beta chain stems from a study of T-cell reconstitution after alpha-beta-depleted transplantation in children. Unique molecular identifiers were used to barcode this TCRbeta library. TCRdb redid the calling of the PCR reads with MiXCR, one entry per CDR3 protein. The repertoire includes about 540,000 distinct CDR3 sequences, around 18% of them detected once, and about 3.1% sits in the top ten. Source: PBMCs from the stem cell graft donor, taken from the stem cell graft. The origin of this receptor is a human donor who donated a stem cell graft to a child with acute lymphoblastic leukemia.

In nucleotides, the CDR3 is TGTGCCAGCAGCTTAGAGGGTGGGACGCATCAGCCCCAGCATTTT. It is translated as CASSLEGGTHQPQHF. The chain uses TRBV7-9 and TRBJ1-5; tentative D call: TRBD1 (5 bases). Germline V gene sequence: CDR1 SEHNR, CDR2 FQNEAQ (reference sequence). Trimming pared 1 base from V and 5 bases from J, leaving 12 bases between. This CDR3 has 15 residues. The full variable domain, completed using reference TRBV7-9 and TRBJ1-5, is DTGVSQNPRHKITKRGQNVTFRCDPISEHNRLYWYRQTLGQGPEFLTYFQNEAQLEKSRLLSDRFSAERPKGSFSTLEIQRTEQGDSAMYLCASSLEGGTHQPQHFGDGTRLSIL.